Only one count was recorded for the clone carrying this T cell receptor beta chain. The record originates from a study of OX40 agonist ivuxolimab in advanced cancers. The table came from immunoSEQ multiplex PCR; TCRdb's copy has only in-frame clones and leaves some out. The sample holds about 73,000 clones; about 88% are singletons and the top ten take approximately 8%. The CDR3 has 11 residues. Germline V gives CDR1 PRHDT, CDR2 FYEKMQ (reference sequence). V lost 2 bases and J lost 8, with 4 bases in between. The chain recombines TRBV13 with TRBJ2-1; D remains unclear. This receptor was identified in an adult with an advanced solid tumor such as melanoma, head and neck, liver or kidney cancer. The sequencing here drew on CD4+ or CD8+ T cells sorted from blood, taken in a trial of the OX40 agonist ivuxolimab. CDR3 nucleotide sequence: TGTGCCAGCAGCTTATTGGATGAGCAGTTCTTC. Translation gives CASSLLDEQFF. Full variable domain (remainder filled in from reference TRBV13 and TRBJ2-1): AAGVIQSPRHLIKEKRETATLKCYPIPRHDTVYWYQQGPGQDPQFLISFYEKMQSDKGSIPDRFSAQQFSDYHSELNMSSLELGDSALYFCASSLLDEQFFGPGTRLTVL.